The clone carrying this T cell receptor beta chain turned up a few times. One end of the junction does not line up with germline, which may come from a read error. The record originates from a study of blood T cells in healthy people across ages. The use of a sample-barcoded 5' primer and a J-beta primer mix characterized a second PCR of about 6 to 11 cycles. MiXCR was run by TCRdb on the 5' RACE reads, yielding one entry per CDR3 protein. The table shows around 620,000 distinct CDR3 sequences, with 25% to 30% occurring only once. The CDR3 is made up of 18 amino acids. Germline loops: CDR1 SGHRS, CDR2 YFSETQ.

The sequenced sample consisted of blood. The chain joins TRBV5-1 to TRBJ2-5, with 9 bases aligning to TRBD1. Near its end, the DNA agrees better with TRBJ2-7, so the J call may be wrong. This TCR derives from a woman in her 70s in good health. The CDR3 loop is CTSSTDRDRVLAIDEQYF. DNA for the CDR3: TGCACCAGCAGCACTGACCGGGACAGGGTATTAGCGATCGACGAGCAGTACTTC.